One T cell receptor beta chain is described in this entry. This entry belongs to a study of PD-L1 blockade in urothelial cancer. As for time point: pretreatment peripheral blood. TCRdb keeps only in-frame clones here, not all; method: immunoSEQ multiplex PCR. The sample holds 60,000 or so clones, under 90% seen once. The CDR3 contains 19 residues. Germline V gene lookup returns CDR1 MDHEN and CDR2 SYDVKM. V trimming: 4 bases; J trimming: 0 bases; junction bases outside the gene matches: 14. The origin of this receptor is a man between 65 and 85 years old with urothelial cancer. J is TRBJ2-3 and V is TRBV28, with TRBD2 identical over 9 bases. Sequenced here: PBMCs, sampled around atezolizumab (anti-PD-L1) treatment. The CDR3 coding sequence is TGTGCCAGCAGTTCCTCGCGTGGGCTAGCGGGGACTAGCACAGATACGCAGTATTTT. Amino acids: CASSSSRGLAGTSTDTQYF.